These 16 T cell receptor beta chains share one sample of origin, sequenced in a study of response to subunit inactivated influenza vaccine (dated by TCRdb to 2017 to 2018). The time point label, as the study defines it: around 47 days after influenza vaccine administration. The library was obtained by RT-PCR. Sequenced using an Illumina HiSeq 2500. TCRdb reanalyzed the raw reads on its own, using fastp at Q25 for trimming and MiXCR for clone calling, and kept in-frame beta chains. Each entry is one CDR3 protein sequence, shown with its most common DNA and genes. The sample table lists 450,000 to 500,000 distinct CDR3 sequences, roughly 9.8% of them with a count of one. The top ten constitute approximately 12% of the sample. Sequenced material: PBMCs from blood, taken roughly 45 days after vaccination. The origin of the receptors is a man aged 45-65 years who received an inactivated influenza vaccine. Donor details come from another sample of the same person, matched by shared clones.

This clonotype has at least ten counts. The chain links TRBV7-8 to TRBJ2-3, with D possibly TRBD1 on 6 matching bases. Germline values: CDR1 SGHVS, CDR2 FQNEAQ. Between the trimmed V and J ends, which lost 5 bases and 5 bases, there was a span of 11 bases. CDR3 length: 13 amino acids. DNA of the CDR3: TGTGCCAGCAGCCCAATGGGACAAGATACGCAGTATTTT. Its protein product is CASSPMGQDTQYF.

The CDR3 loop reads CASSGTSGGFQETQYF. In DNA form, the CDR3 reads TGTGCCAGCAGCGGGACTAGCGGGGGTTTCCAAGAGACCCAGTACTTC. This sequence joins TRBV3-1 and TRBJ2-5; 14 positions agree with TRBD2. V gave up 5 bases and J gave up 1 base; unmatched junction bases: 3. CDR1 is LGHDT and CDR2 is YNNKEL in the germline V gene (reference sequence). The CDR3 sequence is 16 residues long.

This clonotype was observed at least ten times. The chain recombines TRBV12-3 or TRBV12-4 with TRBJ2-1, with D unclear. Trimming cost V 2 bases and J 0 bases, with 8 bases left between them. The CDR3 has 15 residues. DNA for the CDR3: TGTGCCAGCAGTTTACCCCCGAGCTCCTACAATGAGCAGTTCTTC. Translated: CASSLPPSSYNEQFF.

This clonotype appeared many times. J is TRBJ2-2 and V is TRBV12-3 or TRBV12-4; 9 bases line up with TRBD1. The ends lost 7 bases at V and 7 bases at J; junction bases unmatched: 16. This CDR3 has 17 residues. The CDR3 sequence: CASTLHSWDRVVGELFF. The CDR3 DNA reads as TGTGCCAGCACCCTCCACTCCTGGGACAGGGTGGTCGGGGAGCTGTTTTTT.

The gene calls are TRBV29-1 and TRBJ2-7; 9 bases map to TRBD2. This CDR3 contains 14 residues. In germline, CDR1 is SQVTM, CDR2 ANQGSEA. Trimming removed 7 bases from V and 2 bases from J; junction bases left unmatched: 9. The CDR3 DNA follows: TGCAGCGCAAAGAGCGGGAGGCCCCCCTACGAGCAGTACTTC. Translating gives CSAKSGRPPYEQYF.

The chain has TRBV25-1 and TRBJ2-3; 10 bases line up with TRBD1. The germline V gene encodes CDR1 MGHDK and CDR2 SYGVNS. The CDR3 runs to 16 residues. With 4 bases clipped from V and 2 bases from J, the junction kept 6 bases outside the gene matches. The CDR3 spells CASSVGTGDITDTQYF. The CDR3 DNA reads TGTGCCAGCAGTGTGGGGACAGGGGATATCACAGATACGCAGTATTTT.

The table lists this clonotype with many counts. The J gene is TRBJ1-1, the V gene TRBV10-3, with 7 bases that match TRBD1. V was clipped by 6 bases and J by 3 bases; unmatched bases: 10. The CDR3 loop spans 15 amino acids. Germline assignment: CDR1 ENHRY and CDR2 SYGVKD. CDR3 nucleotide sequence: TGTGCCATCAGAAAGACAGGGCTAGGGGACACTGAAGCTTTCTTT. It encodes CAIRKTGLGDTEAFF.

In its sample, this clonotype was seen a few times. The V call is TRBV20-1, the J call TRBJ2-1; 9 bases match TRBD2. Germline assignment: CDR1 DFQATT and CDR2 SNEGSKA (reference sequence). Trimming cost V 1 base and J 4 bases; bases outside gene matches: 5. The CDR3 spans 15 residues. CDR3 in amino acids: CSARALSGSYNEQFF. In DNA form, the CDR3 reads TGCAGTGCTAGAGCCCTTAGCGGGAGTTACAATGAGCAGTTCTTC.

This clonotype was observed a few times. This rearrangement joins TRBV18 to TRBJ2-1; D ambiguous. Deletions cut 1 base from V and 8 bases from J, with 6 bases between. The CDR3 spans 12 residues. CDR1 is KGHSH and CDR2 is LQKENI in the germline V gene. CDR3 region: CASSPRMHEQFF. CDR3 DNA sequence: TGTGCCAGCTCACCACGAATGCATGAGCAGTTCTTC. Complete variable domain (other parts from reference TRBV18 and TRBJ2-1): NAGVMQNPRHLVRRRGQEARLRCSPMKGHSHVYWYRQLPEEGLKFMVYLQKENIIDESGMPKERFSAEFPKEGPSILRIQQVVRGDSAAYFCASSPRMHEQFFGPGTRLTVL.

This clonotype has only a few counts. This chain connects TRBV29-1 to TRBJ2-7; the match to TRBD2 covers 7 bases. The CDR3 totals 13 residues. V lost 3 bases, J lost 6 bases, and 8 bases stayed unmatched. The germline V gene has CDR1 SQVTM and CDR2 ANQGSEA. As DNA, the CDR3 is TGCAGCGTTGATAGCGGGTACCCAGGCGAGCAGTACTTC. This translates into CSVDSGYPGEQYF.

The sample holds many counts of this clonotype. The gene calls are TRBV10-3 and TRBJ2-2; D remains unclear. CDR1 is ENHRY, CDR2 SYGVKD, per germline. The CDR3 runs to 12 residues. V was cut by 3 bases and J by 6 bases, with 5 bases left in between. The CDR3 sequence is CAISEWPGELFF. Written as DNA, the CDR3 is TGTGCCATCAGTGAATGGCCCGGGGAGCTGTTTTTT.

V usage is TRBV4-1 and J usage is TRBJ2-5, with a tentative D call TRBD1 (6 bases). Germline assignment: CDR1 MGHRA and CDR2 YSYEKL. The CDR3 totals 14 residues. V lost 2 bases, J lost 1 base, and 8 bases lay in between. The DNA of the CDR3 is TGCGCCAGCAGCCAAAGGACAGTCCAAGAGACCCAGTACTTC. This translates into CASSQRTVQETQYF.

The V gene is TRBV20-1, the J gene TRBJ2-5; the match to TRBD1 covers 8 bases. The germline V gene has CDR1 DFQATT and CDR2 SNEGSKA (reference sequence). This CDR3 region has 15 residues. V dropped 6 bases and J dropped 0; count of bases not matched to a gene: 9. DNA for the CDR3: TGCAGTGCACCAGACAGGGGCTGGTACCAAGAGACCCAGTACTTC. Protein product: CSAPDRGWYQETQYF.

This clonotype was observed a handful of times. V usage is TRBV28 and J usage is TRBJ2-2; 10 bases match TRBD2. CDR3 size: 18 residues. The V segment lost 5 bases and the J segment 4 bases; nucleotides outside the gene matches: 13. CDR1 is MDHEN, CDR2 SYDVKM, per germline. The CDR3: CASSVDWTSGYGTGELFF. DNA for the CDR3: TGTGCCAGCAGTGTTGATTGGACTAGCGGTTATGGCACCGGGGAGCTGTTTTTT.

V usage is TRBV20-1 and J usage is TRBJ2-3; no reliable D call. Trimming removed 3 bases from V and 2 bases from J, with 12 bases in between. Germline V gene data show CDR1 as DFQATT and CDR2 as SNEGSKA (reference sequence). There are 14 residues in the CDR3. The CDR3 here is CSARSGGFTDTQYF. The CDR3 DNA reads TGCAGTGCTAGGTCCGGCGGCTTCACAGATACGCAGTATTTT.

The chain uses TRBV11-2 and TRBJ1-1; D possibly corresponds to TRBD1 (5 bases). CDR3 length: 14 residues. Trimming took 7 bases from V and 4 from J, leaving 16 bases between them. Germline CDR1 SGHAT, CDR2 FQNNGV. In DNA, the CDR3 is TGTGCCAGCACTCATCCCGCGGGGGTCACTGAAGCTTTCTTT. It specifies CASTHPAGVTEAFF. The complete variable domain, with remaining parts taken from reference TRBV11-2 and TRBJ1-1, reads EAGVAQSPRYKIIEKRQSVAFWCNPISGHATLYWYQQILGQGPKLLIQFQNNGVVDDSQLPKDRFSAERLKGVDSTLKIQPAKLEDSAVYLCASTHPAGVTEAFFGQGTRLTVV.